These 20 T cell receptor beta chains were all obtained from the same sample, sequenced in a study of CD8+CD57+ T cells in acquired aplastic anemia. CDR3 and TCR beta VDJ profiling relied on genomic DNA as the template. Via MiXCR, TCRdb re-called the reads, giving one row per CDR3 protein. Of around 150,000 distinct CDR3 sequences listed, 60% to 80% are singletons. Only patients with CD8+CD57+ cell expansion on flow cytometry were chosen for sequencing. The sample comprised sorted CD4+, CD8+, or CD8+CD57+ T cells (not recorded which) from PBMCs. All receptors derive from a human donor with aplastic anemia.

This clonotype appeared many times. The rearrangement uses TRBV5-8 and TRBJ1-5; the D gene is possibly TRBD1 (6 bases). The length of the CDR3 is 14 residues. Germline CDR1 SGHTS, CDR2 YDEGEE. V lost 4 bases and J 2 bases, leaving 10 bases between the germline ends. The chain's CDR3 is CASSVDSGNQPQHF. The CDR3 DNA follows: TGTGCCAGCAGCGTGGACAGCGGCAATCAGCCCCAGCATTTT.

On this clonotype itself: The conserved final phenylalanine or tryptophan is absent from the CDR3, which likely points to a read error. The J gene is TRBJ2-5, the V gene TRBV15; no firm D call. The germline CDR1 and CDR2 sequences are LNHNV and YYDKDF (reference sequence). This CDR3 is built from 12 residues. V lost 3 bases to trimming and J lost 4 bases, with 6 bases between them. The DNA of the CDR3 is TGTGCCACCAGCAGGGATGCAGAGACCCAGTACCTC. It specifies CATSRDAETQYL.

The V gene is TRBV20-1, the J gene TRBJ1-6; TRBD1 aligns across 8 bases. Germline assignment: CDR1 DFQATT and CDR2 SNEGSKA (reference sequence). V was clipped by 7 bases and J by 12 bases; unmatched bases: 8. The CDR3 totals 12 residues. The CDR3 coding sequence is TGCAGTGTTACAGGGGGGGCCCAACCCCTCCACTTT. Translated: CSVTGGAQPLHF.

Only a few counts were recorded for this clonotype. This rearrangement joins TRBV20-1 to TRBJ1-1; TRBD1 might be the D (5 bases). CDR1 and CDR2 (germline): DFQATT, SNEGSKA (reference sequence). The CDR3 is 13 amino acids. The CDR3, as DNA: TGCAGCGTTGATCCCAGGGTGAACACTGAAGCTTTCTTT. Translation gives CSVDPRVNTEAFF.

The rearrangement links TRBV29-1 to TRBJ2-5; D may be TRBD1 (6 bases). Trimming cost V 6 bases and J 1 base, with 12 bases left between them. CDR3 size: 13 residues. The V gene's germline CDR1 is SQVTM and CDR2 ANQGSEA. The CDR3 region is CSVCTDSQETQYF. The DNA of the CDR3 is TGCAGCGTGTGTACGGACAGCCAAGAGACCCAGTACTTC.

V gene TRBV24-1 combines with J gene TRBJ1-3; D unclear. V lost 4 bases and J 0 bases, leaving 6 bases between the germline ends. CDR1 and CDR2 (germline): KGHDR, SFDVKD. The CDR3 consists of 14 residues. The DNA for the CDR3 is TGTGCCACCAGTGACCCCGGCTCTGGAAACACCATATATTTT. The encoded protein is CATSDPGSGNTIYF.

In this sample, this clonotype turned up once. The chain joins TRBV12-3 or TRBV12-4 to TRBJ2-2; TRBD1 matches at 7 bases. The CDR3 is 16 residues long. The CDR3 DNA sequence: TGTGCTAGTGGATTTTCTCGACAGGGCTACACCGGGGAGCTGTTTTTT. It is translated as CASGFSRQGYTGELFF.

This sequence joins TRBV5-1 and TRBJ1-1; tentative D call: TRBD1 (6 bases). Between the trimmed V and J ends, which lost 4 bases and 5 bases, there was a span of 18 bases. The CDR3 runs to 15 residues. The germline V gene has CDR1 SGHRS and CDR2 YFSETQ. CDR3 DNA: TGCGCCAGCAGCAATCAGGGGCACGCGGGAACTGAAGCTTTCTTT. Its translation is CASSNQGHAGTEAFF.

The table lists this clonotype with a count of one. The chain joins TRBV5-6 to TRBJ1-6; D uncertain. The CDR3 is made up of 15 amino acids. Trimming took off 3 bases at V and 3 bases at J, with 10 bases between the two ends. Germline CDR1 SGHDT, CDR2 YYEEEE. The CDR3 sequence: CASSYGLDYNSPLHF. CDR3 coding DNA: TGTGCCAGCAGCTACGGACTAGACTATAATTCACCCCTCCACTTT.

The genes are TRBV6-1 and TRBJ2-7; 10 positions agree with TRBD1. Germline CDR1 and CDR2: MNHNS and SASEGT. This CDR3 is 13 amino acids long. V lost 9 bases, J lost 2 bases, and 4 bases stayed unmatched. The CDR3 sequence is CASGQGEPYEQYF. The CDR3 nucleotides read TGTGCCAGTGGACAGGGGGAACCCTACGAGCAGTACTTC.

This clonotype was observed a handful of times. The gene calls are TRBV2 and TRBJ2-1, with D uncertain. The CDR3 extends over 11 amino acids. CDR1 is SNHLY, CDR2 FYNNEI, per germline. V lost 3 bases and J lost 3, with 0 bases in between. The DNA for the CDR3 is TGTGCCAGCAGTGACTACAATGAGCAGTTCTTC. Its translation is CASSDYNEQFF.

The chain joins TRBV12-3 or TRBV12-4 to TRBJ2-7, with D hard to call. With 3 bases removed from V and 6 bases from J, the gap between germline ends came to 6 bases. The CDR3 totals 11 residues. The CDR3 nucleotides read TGTGCCAGCAGTTTTCTGGGCGAGCAGTACTTC. This translates into CASSFLGEQYF.

This clonotype was recorded only once. The rearrangement links TRBV2 to TRBJ1-2; D is undetermined. The CDR3 totals 15 residues. Between the trimmed V and J ends, which lost 6 bases and 0 bases, there was a span of 14 bases. CDR1 SNHLY and CDR2 FYNNEI come from the germline V gene. The CDR3 region is CASSVVQSANYGYTF. CDR3 coding DNA: TGTGCCAGCAGCGTCGTCCAGAGTGCTAACTATGGCTACACCTTC.

This rearrangement joins TRBV5-1 to TRBJ2-7; 9 positions agree with TRBD2. In germline, CDR1 is SGHRS, CDR2 YFSETQ. This CDR3 is built from 16 residues. V was clipped by 0 bases and J by 6 bases; unmatched bases: 10. CDR3 nucleotides: TGCGCCAGCAGCTTGGGGGCCGGCGGGGGGGCTGCCGAGCAGTACTTC. Protein product: CASSLGAGGGAAEQYF.

CDR3 protein: CSASSQGGGDTQYF. DNA of the CDR3: TGCAGTGCTAGTAGCCAGGGGGGTGGGGATACGCAGTATTTT. The chain uses TRBV20-1 and TRBJ2-3; perhaps TRBD1 as D (7 bases). The germline gives CDR1 DFQATT, CDR2 SNEGSKA (reference sequence). V gave up 3 bases and J gave up 6 bases, with 16 bases separating them. The CDR3 is 14 amino acids.

The V call is TRBV24-1, the J call TRBJ2-2, with D possibly TRBD1 on 5 matching bases. V was clipped by 5 bases and J by 5 bases, with 11 bases between them. This CDR3 region has 14 residues. Germline CDR1 KGHDR, CDR2 SFDVKD. The DNA for the CDR3 is TGTGCCACCAGTGTTGGGGCTCGGACCGGGGAGCTGTTTTTT. Translating it yields CATSVGARTGELFF.

On this clonotype: Given a much more abundant clone one base away, this may be a read error. The V call is TRBV6-4, the J call TRBJ2-1, with 9 bases aligning to TRBD1. This CDR3 comprises 13 residues. Unmatched junction bases numbered 1, after V lost 4 bases and J lost 6 bases. Per the germline V gene, CDR1 is MRHNA and CDR2 is SNTAGT. This CDR3 is CASSVTGGNEQFF. CDR3 nucleotides: TGTGCCAGCAGTGTGACAGGGGGCAATGAGCAGTTCTTC.

The table lists this clonotype with a few counts. Sequence at one end of the junction differs from germline and may be a read error. In nucleotides, the CDR3 is TGTGCCAGCAGCTTTAGGGGGGCTGGGAACACCATATATTTT. It translates to CASSFRGAGNTIYF. V gene TRBV7-9 combines with J gene TRBJ1-3, with a possible D match to TRBD1 (6 bases). Germline CDR1 reads SEHNR; CDR2 reads FQNEAQ (reference sequence). This CDR3 is built from 14 residues.

J is TRBJ2-1 and V is TRBV14; 8 bases fit TRBD1. CDR1 SGHDN and CDR2 FVKESK come from the germline V gene. The CDR3 is made up of 14 amino acids. Trimming took 4 bases from V and 5 from J; bases not matched to a gene: 4. CDR3 region: CASSLGQGNNEQFF. CDR3 DNA sequence: TGTGCCAGCAGCCTTGGACAGGGTAACAATGAGCAGTTCTTC. Full variable domain (missing parts from reference TRBV14 and TRBJ2-1): EAGVTQFPSHSVIEKGQTVTLRCDPISGHDNLYWYRRVMGKEIKFLLHFVKESKQDESGMPNNRFLAERTGGTYSTLKVQPAELEDSGVYFCASSLGQGNNEQFFGPGTRLTVL.

The chain has TRBV7-9 and TRBJ2-3, with D unresolved. This CDR3 comprises 15 residues. CDR1 SEHNR and CDR2 FQNEAQ come from the germline V gene (reference sequence). V gave up 1 base and J gave up 0 bases, with 8 bases separating them. CDR3 nucleotide sequence: TGTGCCAGCAGCTTAGTGGCGATCAGCACAGATACGCAGTATTTT. This translates into CASSLVAISTDTQYF.